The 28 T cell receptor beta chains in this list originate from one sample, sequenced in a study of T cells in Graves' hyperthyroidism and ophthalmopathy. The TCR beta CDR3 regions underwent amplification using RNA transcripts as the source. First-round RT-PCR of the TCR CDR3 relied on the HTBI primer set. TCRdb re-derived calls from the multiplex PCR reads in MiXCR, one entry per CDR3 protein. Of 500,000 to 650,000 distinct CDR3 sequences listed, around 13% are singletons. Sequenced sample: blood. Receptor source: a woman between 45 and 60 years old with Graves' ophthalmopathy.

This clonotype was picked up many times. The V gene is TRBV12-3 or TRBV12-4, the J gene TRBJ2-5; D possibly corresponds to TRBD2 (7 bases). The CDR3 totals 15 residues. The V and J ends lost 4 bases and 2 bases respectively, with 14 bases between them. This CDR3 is CASSSGGTRQETQYF. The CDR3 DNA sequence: TGTGCCAGCAGTTCCGGGGGGACAAGACAAGAGACCCAGTACTTC.

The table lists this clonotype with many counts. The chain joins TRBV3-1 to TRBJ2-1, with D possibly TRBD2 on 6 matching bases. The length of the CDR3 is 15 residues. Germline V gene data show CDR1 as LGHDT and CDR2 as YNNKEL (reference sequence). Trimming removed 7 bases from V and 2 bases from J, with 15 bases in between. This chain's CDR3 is CASTGGGKTYNEQFF. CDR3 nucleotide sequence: TGTGCCAGCACCGGGGGAGGAAAGACCTACAATGAGCAGTTCTTC.

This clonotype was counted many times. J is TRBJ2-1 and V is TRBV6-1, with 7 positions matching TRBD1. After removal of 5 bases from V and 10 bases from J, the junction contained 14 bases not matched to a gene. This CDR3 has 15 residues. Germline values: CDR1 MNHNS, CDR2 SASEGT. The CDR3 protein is CASSSLGQVPLEQFF. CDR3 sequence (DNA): TGTGCCAGCAGTTCTTTAGGACAGGTTCCTTTAGAGCAGTTCTTC.

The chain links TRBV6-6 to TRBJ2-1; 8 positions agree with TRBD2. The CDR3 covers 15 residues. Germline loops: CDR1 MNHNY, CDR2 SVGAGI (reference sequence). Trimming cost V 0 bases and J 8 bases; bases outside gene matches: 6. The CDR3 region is CASSYSTPTSDEQFF. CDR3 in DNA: TGTGCCAGCAGTTACTCGACACCGACTAGCGATGAGCAGTTCTTC.

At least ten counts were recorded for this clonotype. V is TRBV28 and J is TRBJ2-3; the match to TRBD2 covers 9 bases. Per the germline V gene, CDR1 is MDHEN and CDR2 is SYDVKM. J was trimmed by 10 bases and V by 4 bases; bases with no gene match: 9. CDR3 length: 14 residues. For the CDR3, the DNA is TGTGCCAGCAGTTGGTTTAGCGGGAGCGGTGCGCAGTATTTT. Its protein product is CASSWFSGSGAQYF.

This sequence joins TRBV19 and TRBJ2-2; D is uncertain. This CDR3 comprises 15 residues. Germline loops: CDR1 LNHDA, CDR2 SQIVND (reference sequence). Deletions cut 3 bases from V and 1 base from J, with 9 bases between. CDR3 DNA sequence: TGTGCCAGTAGTATTTTCTCGGGGAACACCGGGGAGCTGTTTTTT. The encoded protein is CASSIFSGNTGELFF. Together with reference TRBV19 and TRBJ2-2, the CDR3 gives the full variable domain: DGGITQSPKYLFRKEGQNVTLSCEQNLNHDAMYWYRQDPGQGLRLIYYSQIVNDFQKGDIAEGYSVSREKKESFPLTVTSAQKNPTAFYLCASSIFSGNTGELFFGEGSRLTVL.

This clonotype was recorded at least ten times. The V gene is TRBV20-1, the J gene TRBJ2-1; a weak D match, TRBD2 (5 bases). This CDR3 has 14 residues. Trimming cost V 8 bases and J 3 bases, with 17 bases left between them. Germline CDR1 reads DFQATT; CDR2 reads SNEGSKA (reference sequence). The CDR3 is CSRSRGLDYNEQFF. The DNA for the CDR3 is TGCAGTCGTAGTCGCGGGCTCGACTACAATGAGCAGTTCTTC.

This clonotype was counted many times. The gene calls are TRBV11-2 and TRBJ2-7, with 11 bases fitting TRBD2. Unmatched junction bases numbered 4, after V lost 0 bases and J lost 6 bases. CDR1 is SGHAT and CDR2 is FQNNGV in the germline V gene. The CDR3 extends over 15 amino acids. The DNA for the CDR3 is TGTGCCAGCAGCTTAGACTTACTAGCGGGAGTCGAGCAGTACTTC. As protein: CASSLDLLAGVEQYF. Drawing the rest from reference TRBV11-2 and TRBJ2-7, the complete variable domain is EAGVAQSPRYKIIEKRQSVAFWCNPISGHATLYWYQQILGQGPKLLIQFQNNGVVDDSQLPKDRFSAERLKGVDSTLKIQPAKLEDSAVYLCASSLDLLAGVEQYFGPGTRLTVT.

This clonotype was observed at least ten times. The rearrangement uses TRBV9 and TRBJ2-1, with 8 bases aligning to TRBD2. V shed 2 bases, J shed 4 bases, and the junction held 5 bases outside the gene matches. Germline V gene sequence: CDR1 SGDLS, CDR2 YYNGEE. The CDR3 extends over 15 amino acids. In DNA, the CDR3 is TGTGCCAGCAGCGTGACGGGAGGGCCTTACAATGAGCAGTTCTTC. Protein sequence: CASSVTGGPYNEQFF.

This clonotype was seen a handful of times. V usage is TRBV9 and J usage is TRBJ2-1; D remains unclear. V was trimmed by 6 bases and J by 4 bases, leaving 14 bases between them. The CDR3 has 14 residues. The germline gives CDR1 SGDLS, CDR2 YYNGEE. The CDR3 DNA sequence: TGTGCCAGCAATGGTGGATGGGTATACAATGAGCAGTTCTTC. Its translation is CASNGGWVYNEQFF.

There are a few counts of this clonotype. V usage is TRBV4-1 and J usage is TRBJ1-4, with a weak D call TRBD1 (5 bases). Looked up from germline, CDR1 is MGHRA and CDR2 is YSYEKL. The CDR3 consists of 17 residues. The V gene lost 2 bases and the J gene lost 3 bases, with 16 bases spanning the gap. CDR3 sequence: CASSQSPGDSANEKLFF. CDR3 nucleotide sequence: TGCGCCAGCAGCCAATCTCCGGGGGACTCGGCTAATGAAAAACTGTTTTTT.

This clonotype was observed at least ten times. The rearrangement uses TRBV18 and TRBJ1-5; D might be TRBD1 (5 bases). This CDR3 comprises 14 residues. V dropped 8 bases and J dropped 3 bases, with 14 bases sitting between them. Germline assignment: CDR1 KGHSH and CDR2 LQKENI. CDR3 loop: CASEPQGNNQPQHF. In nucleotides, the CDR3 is TGTGCCAGCGAACCCCAGGGAAACAATCAGCCCCAGCATTTT.

CDR3 coding DNA: TGTGCCAGCAGTTCCTTGGGGGGGAAGGAGACCCAGTACTTC. Encoded protein: CASSSLGGKETQYF. V usage is TRBV6-9 and J usage is TRBJ2-5; TRBD2 aligns across 7 bases. This CDR3 contains 14 residues. V lost 4 bases and J lost 5; bases outside the gene matches: 7. In germline, CDR1 is MNHGY, CDR2 SVAAGI.

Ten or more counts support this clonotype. The CDR3 here is CACLGVGSGNTIYF. CDR3 DNA sequence: TGTGCCTGTTTGGGGGTGGGCTCTGGAAACACCATATATTTT. V and J are TRBV30 and TRBJ1-3, with D possibly TRBD1 on 5 matching bases. The germline V gene encodes CDR1 GTSNPN and CDR2 SVGIG (reference sequence). This CDR3 comprises 14 residues. V was cut by 6 bases and J by 0 bases, with 12 bases left in between.

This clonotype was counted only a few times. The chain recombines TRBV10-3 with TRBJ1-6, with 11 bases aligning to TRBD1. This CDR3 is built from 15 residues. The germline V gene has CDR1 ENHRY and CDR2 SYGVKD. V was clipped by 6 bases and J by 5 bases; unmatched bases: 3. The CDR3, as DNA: TGTGCCATCAGGAGGGACAGGGGGAATAATTCACCCCTCCACTTT. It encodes CAIRRDRGNNSPLHF.

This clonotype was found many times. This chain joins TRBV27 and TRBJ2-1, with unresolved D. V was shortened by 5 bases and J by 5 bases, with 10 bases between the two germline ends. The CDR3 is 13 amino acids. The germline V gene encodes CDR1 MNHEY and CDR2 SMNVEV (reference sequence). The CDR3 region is CASSGIPDNEQFF. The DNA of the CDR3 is TGTGCCAGCAGTGGTATCCCGGACAATGAGCAGTTCTTC.

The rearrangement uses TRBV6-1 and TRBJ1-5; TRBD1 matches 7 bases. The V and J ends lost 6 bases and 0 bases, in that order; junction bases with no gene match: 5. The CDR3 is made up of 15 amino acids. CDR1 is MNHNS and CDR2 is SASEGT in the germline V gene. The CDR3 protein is CASSPHRGSNQPQHF. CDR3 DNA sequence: TGTGCCAGCAGCCCCCACAGGGGTAGCAATCAGCCCCAGCATTTT.

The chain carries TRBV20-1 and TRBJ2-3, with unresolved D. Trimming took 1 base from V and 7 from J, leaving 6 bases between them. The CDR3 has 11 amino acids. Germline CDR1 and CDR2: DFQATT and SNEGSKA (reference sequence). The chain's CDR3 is CSARVGNTQYF. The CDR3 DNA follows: TGCAGTGCTAGAGTGGGAAATACGCAGTATTTT.

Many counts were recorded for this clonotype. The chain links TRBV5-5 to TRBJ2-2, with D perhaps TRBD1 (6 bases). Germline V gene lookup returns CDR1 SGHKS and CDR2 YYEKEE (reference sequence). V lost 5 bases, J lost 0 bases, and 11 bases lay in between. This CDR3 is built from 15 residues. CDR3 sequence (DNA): TGTGCCAGCAGTCGACAGGAACCGAACACCGGGGAGCTGTTTTTT. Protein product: CASSRQEPNTGELFF.

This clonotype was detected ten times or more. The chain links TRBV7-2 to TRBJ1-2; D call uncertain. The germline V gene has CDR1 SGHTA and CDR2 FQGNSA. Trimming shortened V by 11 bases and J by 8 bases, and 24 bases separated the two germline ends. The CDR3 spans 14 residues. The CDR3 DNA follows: TGTGCCGCTCGGGTGGCTGGGCCAGTGAGCGGCTACACCTTC. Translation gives CAARVAGPVSGYTF.

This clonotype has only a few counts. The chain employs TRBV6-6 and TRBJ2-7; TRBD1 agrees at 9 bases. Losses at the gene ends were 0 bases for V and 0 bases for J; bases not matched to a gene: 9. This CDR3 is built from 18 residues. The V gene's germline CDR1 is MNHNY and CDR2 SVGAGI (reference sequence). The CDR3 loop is CASSYSHPGTGYSYEQYF. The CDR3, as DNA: TGTGCCAGCAGTTACTCGCACCCCGGGACAGGGTACTCCTACGAGCAGTACTTC.

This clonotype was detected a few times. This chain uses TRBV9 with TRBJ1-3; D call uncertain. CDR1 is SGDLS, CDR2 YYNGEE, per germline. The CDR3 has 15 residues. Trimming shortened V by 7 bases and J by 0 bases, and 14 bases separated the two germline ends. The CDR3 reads CASSGTGDSGNTIYF. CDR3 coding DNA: TGTGCCAGCTCCGGAACCGGGGACTCTGGAAACACCATATATTTT.

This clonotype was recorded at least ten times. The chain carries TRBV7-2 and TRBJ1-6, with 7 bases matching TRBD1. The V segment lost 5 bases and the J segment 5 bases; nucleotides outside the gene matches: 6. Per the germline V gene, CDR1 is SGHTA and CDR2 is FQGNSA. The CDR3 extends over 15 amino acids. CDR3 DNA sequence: TGTGCCAGCAGCCTGAACAGGGGCCATAATTCACCCCTCCACTTT. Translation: CASSLNRGHNSPLHF. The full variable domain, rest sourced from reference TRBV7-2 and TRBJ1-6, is GAGVSQSPSNKVTEKGKDVELRCDPISGHTALYWYRQSLGQGLEFLIYFQGNSAPDKSGLPSDRFSAERTGGSVSTLTIQRTQQEDSAVYLCASSLNRGHNSPLHFGNGTRLTVT.

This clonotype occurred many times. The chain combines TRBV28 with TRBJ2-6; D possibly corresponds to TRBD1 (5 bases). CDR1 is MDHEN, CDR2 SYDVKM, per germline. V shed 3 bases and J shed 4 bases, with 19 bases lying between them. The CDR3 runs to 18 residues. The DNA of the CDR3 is TGTGCCAGCAGTTTGGGCCCCCTGAGTGGGGCCGGGGCCAACGTCCTGACTTTC. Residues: CASSLGPLSGAGANVLTF. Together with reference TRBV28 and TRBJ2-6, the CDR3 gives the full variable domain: DVKVTQSSRYLVKRTGEKVFLECVQDMDHENMFWYRQDPGLGLRLIYFSYDVKMKEKGDIPEGYSVSREKKERFSLILESASTNQTSMYLCASSLGPLSGAGANVLTFGAGSRLTVL.

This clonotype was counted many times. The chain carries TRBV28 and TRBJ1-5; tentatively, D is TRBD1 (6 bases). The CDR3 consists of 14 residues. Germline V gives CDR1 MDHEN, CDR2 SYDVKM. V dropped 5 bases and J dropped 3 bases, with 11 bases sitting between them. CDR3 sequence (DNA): TGTGCCAGCAGTGGACAGAGATACAATCAGCCCCAGCATTTT. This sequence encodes CASSGQRYNQPQHF. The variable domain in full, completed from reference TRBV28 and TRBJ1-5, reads DVKVTQSSRYLVKRTGEKVFLECVQDMDHENMFWYRQDPGLGLRLIYFSYDVKMKEKGDIPEGYSVSREKKERFSLILESASTNQTSMYLCASSGQRYNQPQHFGDGTRLSIL.

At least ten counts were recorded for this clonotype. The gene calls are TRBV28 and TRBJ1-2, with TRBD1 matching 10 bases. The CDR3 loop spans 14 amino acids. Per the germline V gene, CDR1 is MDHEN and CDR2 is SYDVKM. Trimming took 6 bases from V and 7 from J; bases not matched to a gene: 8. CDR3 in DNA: TGTGCCAGCAGCGAACTCGGGACAGGGGTTGGCTACACCTTC. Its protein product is CASSELGTGVGYTF.

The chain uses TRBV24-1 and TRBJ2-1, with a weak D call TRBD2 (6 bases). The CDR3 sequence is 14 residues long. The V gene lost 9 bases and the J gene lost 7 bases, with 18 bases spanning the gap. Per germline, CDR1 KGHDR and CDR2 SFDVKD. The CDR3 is CATSWDSWGNEQFF. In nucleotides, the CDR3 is TGTGCCACCTCTTGGGACTCCTGGGGGAATGAGCAGTTCTTC.

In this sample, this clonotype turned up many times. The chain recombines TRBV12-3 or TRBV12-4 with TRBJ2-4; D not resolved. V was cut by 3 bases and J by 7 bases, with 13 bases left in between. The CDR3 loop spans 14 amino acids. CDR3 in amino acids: CASSFLSVSNIQYF. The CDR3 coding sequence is TGTGCCAGCAGTTTTTTGTCAGTTTCCAACATTCAGTACTTC.